These T cell receptor beta chains were read from a single sample in a study of T-cell reconstitution after alpha-beta-depleted transplantation in children. TCRdb reprocessed the PCR reads via MiXCR and lists one record per CDR3 protein. Here the sample spans roughly 500,000 distinct CDR3 sequences, 30% to 35% being singletons. Source: PBMCs from the stem cell graft donor, taken from the stem cell graft. Every receptor here comes from a human donor who donated a stem cell graft to a child with aplastic anemia. CDR3s include the opening cysteine and the closing phenylalanine or tryptophan. A D gene is named only where the DNA matches it firmly. Not every row has a clone size; where given, it reads once, few, many or a size class.

CDR3nt,CDR3aa,d_gene,v_gene,j_gene,abundance
TGCAGTGCTAGAGATCCAAGAACTAGCTGGGGCAACTACAATGAGCAGTTCTTC,CSARDPRTSWGNYNEQFF,.,TRBV20-1,TRBJ2-1,.
TGTGCCAGCAGCTTGGAACAGGCCTTAGCTAACTATGGCTACACCTTC,CASSLEQALANYGYTF,.,TRBV5-4,TRBJ1-2,.
TGTGCCAGCTCACAGGACTTATCCTACGAGCAGTACTTC,CASSQDLSYEQYF,.,TRBV18,TRBJ2-7,few
TGTGCCACCCAAGCAGGGGTGCGGGTCGACAAAACTGAAGCTTTCTTT,CATQAGVRVDKTEAFF,.,TRBV18,TRBJ1-1,.
TGTGCCAGCTCACCAGGGTTAACGGAGACCCAGTACTTC,CASSPGLTETQYF,.,TRBV18,TRBJ2-5,.
TGTGCCAGCAGTGAATCTTTGGGGGTTAGTGGGACTGAAGCTTTCTTT,CASSESLGVSGTEAFF,.,TRBV25-1,TRBJ1-1,.
TGTGCCAGCAGCCCCAGAGCCAGGAATACCTACGAGCAGTACTTC,CASSPRARNTYEQYF,.,TRBV9,TRBJ2-7,once
TGTGCCAGCAGTTACTCGAGGGAAATCAGCTACGAGCAGTACTTC,CASSYSREISYEQYF,.,TRBV6-2/TRBV6-3,TRBJ2-7,.
TGTGCCAGCAGCGTAGATCGAACCAGGGCTGGTGAGCAGTTCTTC,CASSVDRTRAGEQFF,.,TRBV9,TRBJ2-1,few
TGTGCCAGCAGCCGCACAGGCAGCAGTCAGCCCCAGCATTTT,CASSRTGSSQPQHF,.,TRBV6-1,TRBJ1-5,few
TGCAGCGCCCGGGACACAACTAACTATGGCTACACCTTC,CSARDTTNYGYTF,.,TRBV29-1,TRBJ1-2,.
TGTGCCACCAGTGATTATACGGAGGGCCCTACAGATACGCAGTATTTT,CATSDYTEGPTDTQYF,.,TRBV24-1,TRBJ2-3,once
TGTGCCCCCGGGGAAGGATTGTACGAAAAACTGTTTTTT,CAPGEGLYEKLFF,.,TRBV6-4,TRBJ1-4,.
TGCAGCGTTGGAACGGATTACAATGAGCAGTTCTTC,CSVGTDYNEQFF,.,TRBV29-1,TRBJ2-1,.
TGTGCCAGCAGTTTAGGACTGTTGGACTCTGGAAACACCATATATTTT,CASSLGLLDSGNTIYF,.,TRBV6-5,TRBJ1-3,few
TGCGCCAGCAGCTTGGATCTAGGACGGACCCAGTACTTC,CASSLDLGRTQYF,.,TRBV5-1,TRBJ2-5,.
TGCAGCGTCCCCAGTCGGGGGGGGAATGAGCAGTTCTTC,CSVPSRGGNEQFF,TRBD2,TRBV29-1,TRBJ2-1,few
TGTGCCAGTAACGCGAGGGTTGGGCTAGCGGGATACAATGAGCAGTTCTTC,CASNARVGLAGYNEQFF,TRBD2,TRBV19,TRBJ2-1,.
TGCGCCAGCAGCCCGGACAGGGCAAGTTCACCCCTCCACTTT,CASSPDRASSPLHF,TRBD1,TRBV5-1,TRBJ1-6,.
TGTGCCAGCAGTTACGCCCGGAAGACAGAAATCTCTGGAAACACCATATATTTT,CASSYARKTEISGNTIYF,.,TRBV6-5,TRBJ1-3,few
TGTGCCAGCAGCTGGGGAATTACTGAAGCTTTCTTT,CASSWGITEAFF,.,TRBV5-4,TRBJ1-1,.
TGTGCCAGCAGCTTAGTAGGGGCGGGAGGGTTCCGTGAGCAGTTCTTC,CASSLVGAGGFREQFF,TRBD2,TRBV7-2,TRBJ2-1,.
TGTGCCAGCAGCCCCGAAGGAGAGGGGCGCGGTACGCAGTATTTT,CASSPEGEGRGTQYF,.,TRBV5-4,TRBJ2-3,.
TGTGCCAGCAGCTCACCCCTCAGGGGCGAGCAGTTCTTC,CASSSPLRGEQFF,.,TRBV13,TRBJ2-1,.
TGCGCCAGCAGCTTGACAGGATCCGAGCAGTACTTC,CASSLTGSEQYF,.,TRBV5-1,TRBJ2-7,.
TGCAGTGCTAGAGAGGCGCCAGGGGTAATTATCCTGTGGGACACCTTC,CSAREAPGVIILWDTF,.,TRBV20-1,TRBJ1-2,.
TGTGCCAGCAGTCCTGACGGGGGTTCAGGTGAAGCTTTCTTT,CASSPDGGSGEAFF,.,TRBV12-3/TRBV12-4,TRBJ1-1,few
TGTGCCAGCAGCCTGGGACTAGCGGGAGGGCAGGGCAATGAGCAGTTCTTC,CASSLGLAGGQGNEQFF,TRBD2,TRBV11-2,TRBJ2-1,.